These 30 T cell receptor beta chains were all obtained from the same sample, sequenced in a study of blood T cell repertoires in COVID-19. The assay was immunoSEQ multiplex PCR, and TCRdb's table has in-frame clones only and misses some. The table shows approximately 200,000 clones, with over 75% occurring only once. Sequences were obtained from peripheral blood. The receptor set was obtained from a man between 60 and 75 years old with acute or convalescent COVID-19.

The rearrangement uses TRBV18 and TRBJ1-2, with D possibly TRBD1 on 5 matching bases. Trimming cost V 0 bases and J 4 bases, with 9 bases left between them. The CDR3 covers 14 residues. CDR1 is KGHSH and CDR2 is LQKENI in the germline V gene. The CDR3 is CASSPPEGIYGYTF. The DNA of the CDR3 is TGTGCCAGCTCACCACCGGAGGGGATCTATGGCTACACCTTC.

The chain joins TRBV19 to TRBJ1-5; TRBD1 is a possible D gene (5 bases). There are 12 residues in the CDR3. Trimming pared 9 bases from V and 5 bases from J, leaving 11 bases between. Germline-derived CDR1 and CDR2 are LNHDA and SQIVND (reference sequence). The DNA of the CDR3 is TGTGCCAGCCAGGGTGAGGATCAGCCCCAGCATTTT. This codes for CASQGEDQPQHF.

The chain is built from TRBV19 and TRBJ1-3; 8 bases agree with TRBD1. V shed 3 bases, J shed 1 base, and the junction held 8 bases outside the gene matches. The CDR3 runs 17 residues. Germline CDR1 is LNHDA and CDR2 is SQIVND (reference sequence). CDR3 region: CASSILAGDRSGNTIYF. CDR3 bases: TGTGCCAGTAGTATCCTCGCCGGGGACAGGTCTGGAAACACCATATATTTT.

V is TRBV12-5 and J is TRBJ2-3, with TRBD2 identical over 14 bases. Germline assignment: CDR1 LGHNT and CDR2 FRNRAP. CDR3 length: 18 amino acids. V was pared by 4 bases and J by 6 bases, with 12 bases of the junction left unmatched. The CDR3 coding sequence is TGTGCTAGTGGTTCGGGGCCGGGACTAGCGGGAGAATCGGATACGCAGTATTTT. Protein sequence: CASGSGPGLAGESDTQYF.

The V gene is TRBV11-3, the J gene TRBJ2-5; 8 positions match TRBD1. CDR3 length: 13 residues. Trimming cost V 6 bases and J 5 bases; bases outside gene matches: 5. Germline V gene sequence: CDR1 SGHNT, CDR2 YENEEA. The CDR3 loop reads CASSRTGGETQYF. Here the CDR3 DNA reads TGTGCCAGCAGTCGCACAGGGGGGGAGACCCAGTACTTC.

The V gene is TRBV6-1, the J gene TRBJ1-1; the D gene is possibly TRBD1 (5 bases). With 3 bases removed from V and 11 bases from J, the gap between germline ends came to 16 bases. This CDR3 is built from 13 residues. Germline-derived CDR1 and CDR2 are MNHNS and SASEGT. CDR3 region: CASSEGRGAVAFF. The CDR3, as DNA: TGTGCCAGCAGTGAGGGAAGGGGTGCCGTTGCTTTCTTT.

This clone was observed a single time. The chain has TRBV5-1 and TRBJ2-1; perhaps TRBD1 as D (6 bases). From germline, CDR1 is SGHRS and CDR2 YFSETQ. The CDR3 has 15 amino acids. V was shortened by 4 bases and J by 6 bases, with 17 bases between the two germline ends. The CDR3 protein is CASSLSRGSVNEQFF. The CDR3 nucleotides are TGCGCCAGCAGCCTGTCCAGGGGAAGTGTCAATGAGCAGTTCTTC.

A note on this clone: The junction departs from the called germline gene at one end, perhaps through a read error. J is TRBJ2-5 and V is TRBV7-8; possibly TRBD2 for D (6 bases). The CDR3 covers 15 residues. The V gene's germline CDR1 is SGHVS and CDR2 FQNEAQ. This chain's CDR3 is CASSLGRGAQGTQYF. The CDR3 DNA reads TGTGCCAGCAGCTTAGGACGCGGGGCCCAAGGGACCCAGTACTTC.

The V and J genes are TRBV11-1 and TRBJ2-7; D unclear. The CDR3 is 14 residues long. Trimming left V 4 bases short and J 0 bases short, with 10 bases between. CDR1 is SGHAT, CDR2 FQDESV, per germline (reference sequence). The CDR3 DNA reads as TGTGCCAGCAGCTCCCGAGAAAACTCCTACGAGCAGTACTTC. It encodes CASSSRENSYEQYF.

The CDR3 region is CASRFTGGNEQFF. The CDR3, as DNA: TGTGCCAGCAGATTCACAGGGGGCAATGAGCAGTTCTTC. V gene TRBV7-2 combines with J gene TRBJ2-1; TRBD1 aligns across 8 bases. CDR1 SGHTA and CDR2 FQGNSA come from the germline V gene. The CDR3 spans 13 residues. V lost 6 bases and J lost 6; bases outside the gene matches: 4.

The genes are TRBV4-1 and TRBJ2-7; D gene ambiguous. The length of the CDR3 is 16 residues. CDR1 and CDR2 from the germline V gene are MGHRA and YSYEKL. Trimming pared 3 bases from V and 2 bases from J, leaving 17 bases between. The CDR3 is CASSQFLDFGAYEQYF. The CDR3 nucleotides are TGCGCCAGCAGCCAGTTCCTGGATTTCGGAGCCTACGAGCAGTACTTC.

The chain's CDR3 is CASRIAGAGNEQFF. The CDR3 DNA sequence: TGTGCCAGCCGGATAGCGGGAGCGGGAAATGAGCAGTTCTTC. The chain uses TRBV27 and TRBJ2-1; 9 bases map to TRBD2. Looked up from germline, CDR1 is MNHEY and CDR2 is SMNVEV (reference sequence). The CDR3 spans 14 residues. V trimming: 8 bases; J trimming: 7 bases; junction bases outside the gene matches: 9.

This chain connects TRBV6-2 or TRBV6-3 to TRBJ1-5; tentatively, D is TRBD1 (5 bases). The ends were cut back, 2 bases at V and 4 bases at J, with 15 bases in the middle. The CDR3 runs 16 residues. Germline V CDR1 and CDR2: MNHEY, SVGEGT. The CDR3 sequence: CASSYPIGGENQPQHF. CDR3 bases: TGTGCCAGCAGTTACCCGATCGGGGGGGAAAATCAGCCCCAGCATTTT.

This clone appeared once. The J gene is TRBJ1-5, the V gene TRBV3-1 (or the pseudogene TRBV3-2); D may be TRBD1 (6 bases). V lost 4 bases and J 3 bases, leaving 7 bases between the germline ends. There are 13 residues in the CDR3. Germline CDR1 is LGHDT and CDR2 is YNNKEL (reference sequence). The CDR3 spells CASSRQVNQPQHF. The CDR3 DNA reads TGTGCCAGCAGCCGACAGGTCAATCAGCCCCAGCATTTT.

The rearrangement joins TRBV27 to TRBJ2-7; D is possibly TRBD2 (6 bases). The CDR3 has 12 residues. V gave up 6 bases and J gave up 5 bases, with 11 bases separating them. The germline gives CDR1 MNHEY, CDR2 SMNVEV (reference sequence). CDR3 nucleotide sequence: TGTGCCAGCAGCACTACGGGAGACGAGCAGTACTTC. This codes for CASSTTGDEQYF.

The J gene is TRBJ1-1, the V gene TRBV30; D remains unclear. CDR1 is GTSNPN and CDR2 is SVGIG in the germline V gene (reference sequence). This CDR3 is built from 12 residues. V was cut by 5 bases and J by 1 base, with 8 bases left in between. DNA of the CDR3: TGTGCCTGGGGACGGAGGAACACTGAAGCTTTCTTT. Its translation is CAWGRRNTEAFF.

The chain combines TRBV7-9 with TRBJ2-7, with 7 bases fitting TRBD1. CDR1 and CDR2 (germline): SEHNR, FQNEAQ (reference sequence). CDR3 length: 13 amino acids. V gave up 4 bases and J gave up 2 bases; unmatched junction bases: 2. The CDR3: CASSSQGTYEQYF. The CDR3 coding sequence is TGTGCCAGCAGCTCACAGGGGACCTACGAGCAGTACTTC.

The V and J genes are TRBV3-1 (or the pseudogene TRBV3-2) and TRBJ2-7; D is ambiguous. Germline V gene lookup returns CDR1 LGHDT and CDR2 YNNKEL (reference sequence). V lost 4 bases to trimming and J lost 5 bases, with 6 bases between them. This CDR3 region has 11 residues. The CDR3 is CASSRADEQYF. The CDR3 DNA is TGTGCCAGCAGCCGGGCAGACGAGCAGTACTTC.

CDR3 sequence: CSVVWTGPNYGYTF. CDR3 in DNA: TGCAGCGTTGTATGGACAGGACCTAACTATGGCTACACCTTC. The V gene is TRBV29-1, the J gene TRBJ1-2, with 7 positions matching TRBD1. Germline lookup yields CDR1 SQVTM and CDR2 ANQGSEA. Trimming at V came to 4 bases and at J to 0 bases, leaving 5 bases not matched to a gene. The CDR3 sequence is 14 residues long.

The DNA of the CDR3 is TGTGCCAGCAGCCAAGCGAGCGAGCAGTTCTTC. This codes for CASSQASEQFF. V is TRBV3-1 (or the pseudogene TRBV3-2) and J is TRBJ2-1, with no clear D. Trimming stripped 1 base from V and 10 bases from J, with 5 bases between. The CDR3 is 11 amino acids. The V gene's germline CDR1 is LGHDT and CDR2 YNNKEL (reference sequence).

V usage is TRBV6-5 and J usage is TRBJ2-7; 8 positions agree with TRBD2. This CDR3 region has 15 residues. The J segment lost 5 bases and the V segment lost 6 bases, leaving 12 bases of the junction unmatched. Germline V lookup: CDR1 MNHEY, CDR2 SVGAGI. The CDR3 here is CASSDTGTRPHEQYF. The CDR3 DNA reads TGTGCCAGCAGCGACACCGGGACTAGGCCTCACGAGCAGTACTTC.

V gene TRBV5-1 combines with J gene TRBJ2-4; 10 bases fit TRBD1. This CDR3 is built from 21 residues. Germline V gene lookup returns CDR1 SGHRS and CDR2 YFSETQ. J was trimmed by 3 bases and V by 7 bases; bases with no gene match: 25. The CDR3 bases are TGCGCCAGCTCAGCAGCGGCGCCGGGACAGGGGCAACGGTTAGGCAAAAACATTCAGTACTTC. Translation: CASSAAAPGQGQRLGKNIQYF.

The gene calls are TRBV3-1 (or the pseudogene TRBV3-2) and TRBJ1-2; 9 positions match TRBD1. Trimming took 1 base from V and 1 from J; bases not matched to a gene: 4. The CDR3 is 16 residues long. Germline V gene lookup returns CDR1 LGHDT and CDR2 YNNKEL (reference sequence). The CDR3 DNA reads as TGTGCCAGCAGCCAAGGCGGGACAGGGAATAACTATGGCTACACCTTC. Its translation is CASSQGGTGNNYGYTF.

V usage is TRBV5-4 and J usage is TRBJ2-3; D call uncertain. The germline V and J ends were trimmed by 0 bases and 7 bases, with 3 bases remaining between them. CDR1 and CDR2 (germline): SGHNT, YYREEE (reference sequence). The CDR3 is 11 residues long. CDR3 DNA: TGTGCCAGCAGCTTGGGTAATACGCAGTATTTT. Its protein is CASSLGNTQYF. The full variable domain, with the rest looked up from reference TRBV5-4 and TRBJ2-3, is ETGVTQSPTHLIKTRGQQVTLRCSSQSGHNTVSWYQQALGQGPQFIFQYYREEENGRGNFPPRFSGLQFPNYSSELNVNALELDDSALYLCASSLGNTQYFGPGTRLTVL.

This chain uses TRBV12-3 or TRBV12-4 with TRBJ1-1, with D possibly being TRBD1 (5 bases). CDR3 length: 13 amino acids. Trimming removed 7 bases at V and 1 base at J, with 10 bases between. CDR3 protein: CASTRGENTEAFF. The CDR3 region has the DNA TGTGCCAGCACTAGGGGCGAGAACACTGAAGCTTTCTTT.

The chain recombines TRBV15 with TRBJ1-5; TRBD1 might be the D (6 bases). CDR1 and CDR2 (germline): LNHNV, YYDKDF (reference sequence). This CDR3 is built from 15 residues. Trimming took off 5 bases at V and 6 bases at J, with 17 bases between the two ends. The CDR3: CATSAAQGSGQPQHF. CDR3 sequence (DNA): TGTGCCACCAGCGCAGCACAGGGTTCGGGTCAGCCCCAGCATTTT.

This sequence joins TRBV5-8 and TRBJ2-7, with D possibly TRBD2 on 5 matching bases. This CDR3 contains 12 residues. Germline V gene sequence: CDR1 SGHTS, CDR2 YDEGEE. V lost 3 bases, J lost 4 bases, and 8 bases lay in between. In DNA form, the CDR3 reads TGTGCCAGCAGCTGGACTGGATACGAGCAGTACTTC. It encodes CASSWTGYEQYF.

The DNA for the CDR3 is TGTGCCAGCAGCCCAAGCACGACAGGGCTGGAGACCCAGTACTTC. Its protein product is CASSPSTTGLETQYF. The V gene is TRBV9, the J gene TRBJ2-5; 7 bases line up with TRBD1. The germline CDR1 and CDR2 sequences are SGDLS and YYNGEE. The CDR3 has 15 residues. V dropped 4 bases and J dropped 5; count of bases not matched to a gene: 11.

This sequence joins TRBV9 and TRBJ2-3; TRBD2 agrees at 16 bases. From germline, CDR1 is SGDLS and CDR2 YYNGEE. Germline trimming cut 0 bases from V and 5 bases from J; bases unmatched to any gene: 9. The CDR3 covers 19 residues. The CDR3 DNA follows: TGTGCCAGCAGCGTAGAGGGACTAGCGGGAGGGCTAAGGAAAGATACGCAGTATTTT. Translated, it gives CASSVEGLAGGLRKDTQYF.

This chain joins TRBV29-1 and TRBJ2-5, with 7 bases that match TRBD2. The V segment lost 7 bases and the J segment 6 bases; nucleotides outside the gene matches: 17. Germline V gene lookup returns CDR1 SQVTM and CDR2 ANQGSEA. The CDR3 sequence is 15 residues long. The CDR3 DNA sequence: TGCAGCGCAACGCTTCTGGGCGGGAGCGGGAAGACCCAGTACTTC. Amino acid sequence: CSATLLGGSGKTQYF.